This T cell receptor (beta chain) was recovered during a study of beta chain features in type 1 diabetes (dated by TCRdb to 2017 to 2018). Looking at the study overall: Mean age, gender distribution, total cell number and subset yield did not differ between patients and healthy donors. A total of about 110 million sorted cells were examined across all samples, and the number of cells per subset was strongly correlated with RNA yield. The study compared TCRB repertoires of sorted circulating CD4+ T cell subsets between recently diagnosed type 1 diabetes patients and matched healthy donors. Naive and central memory subsets were obtained from all 30 or so donors, but regulatory and stem cell-like memory subsets were isolated from only 8 patients and about eight healthy donors.

A single peripheral blood draw of approximately 120 mL on average was collected from each donor into heparinised tubes. Using a panel that included CD45RO, CCR7, CD25, CD127, CD95 and CD27, naive, central memory, regulatory and stem cell-like memory CD4+ T cells were sorted on a BD FACSAria II. All sorted populations exceeded 95% purity. PBMCs were isolated immediately by Lymphoprep density gradient centrifugation and stained directly without culture. To minimize batch effects, samples were stained and sorted in pairs, one healthy donor with one patient per experiment. Broad study findings and their caveats: Shorter templates might have been favored by PCR, but patient and control samples were amplified and corrected together, so both groups would have been affected equally by any skew. Because cDNA rather than genomic DNA was sequenced, highly expressing activated cells could have been over-represented, although no difference in activation and CD3 levels was found between groups. Only small numbers of individuals were included in the HLA sub-analyses, which left unresolved whether HLA type had any influence on TCRB rearrangement. Fewer insertions and more nucleotide deletions at VDJ recombination sites were observed in patients with type 1 diabetes, implying thymic rearrangement abnormalities. In all four CD4+ subsets, TCRB CDR3 length was moderately but significantly shorter in type 1 diabetes patients. The naive, central memory and regulatory TCRB repertoires appeared to resemble one another more closely among patients than among healthy donors.

The High Capacity cDNA Reverse Transcription Kit was used to reverse transcribe all of the isolated RNA, meaning that expressed TCRB transcripts were what got sequenced. Deep immunoSEQ sequencing was performed on naive, central memory and regulatory T cell samples, with an average of roughly 3.3 million total reads per sample. Sorted cells were lysed in RLT buffer, and RNA was extracted using DNase-treated RNeasy Micro or Mini kits according to cell number. Each cell subset was processed on its own to prevent cross-contamination, while patient and healthy donor samples were processed together. The immunoSEQ multiplex PCR was used to amplify TCRB sequences from cDNA, yielding 87-bp fragments that span the CDR3 region. Amplicons were sequenced on the Illumina HiSeq platform. The original pipeline was this. Synthetic template baselines were used to correct PCR bias computationally, reads within Hamming distance 2 were collapsed, and singletons that could not be merged were discarded. By aligning reads against IMGT, V, D and J genes, CDR3 length, and insertions or deletions at six rearrangement sites were assigned. Clonotype counts were normalized to sorted cell number within each subset before computing true diversity and Gini coefficients with the tcR R package. The overlap coefficient, calculated on TCRB nucleotide sequences, was used to quantify repertoire sharing. Out-of-frame TCRB sequences from naive cells were analyzed to stand in for the pre-selection repertoire. Held by TCRdb, this immuneACCESS table contains in-frame sequences only and omits some clones. Under half of the omission traces to an unresolved V gene where checked; the cause of the rest is unknown. Clone size and the V and J calls come from that table; the DNA yielded D and trimming. The sample table shows roughly 610,000 clones, and 15% to 17% are seen once. 0.09% to 0.095% of the sample comes from the top ten.

In its sample, this clone was seen a few times. Its binding antigen is unknown. No quality values exist for individual bases; no much larger clone is one base distant. Looking up the germline V gene (reference sequence) yields CDR1 SEHNR and CDR2 FQNEAQ. V is clipped by 3 bases and J by 0 bases, and the sequence between their germline boundaries is 5 bases long. From cysteine to phenylalanine, the CDR3 is 13 amino acids long. The sequence is cut down to CDR3 DNA, 39 bases in frame from base 1. This sequence was found in a man aged 18 to 29 in good health. Sequences were obtained from naive CD4+ T cells from blood. This specimen's cell subset or site label, per the study, means: true naive CD4+ T cells. The sequence links TRBV7-9 to TRBJ2-5; a confident D gene designation cannot be given. The CDR3 protein: CASSLLYQETQYF. The DNA sequence follows: TGTGCCAGCAGCTTGCTGTACCAAGAGACCCAGTACTTC.